Following are 20 T cell receptor beta chains from one sample sequenced in a study of blood T cell repertoires in COVID-19. The assay was immunoSEQ multiplex PCR, and TCRdb's table has in-frame clones only and misses some. Counted here are around 100,000 clones, 80% to 90% occurring once; the ten biggest clones make up 2.1%. Sequencing input: peripheral blood. Receptor source: a human donor in a cohort sampled during active COVID-19.

The chain couples TRBV7-9 to TRBJ1-4; 8 bases agree with TRBD1. The trim removed 0 bases at V and 8 bases at J, leaving 11 bases unmatched. Germline values: CDR1 SEHNR, CDR2 FQNEAQ (reference sequence). The CDR3 sequence is 17 residues long. In DNA, the CDR3 is TGTGCCAGCAGCTTAGCAGGGGACAGGCCCGCCTTCGAAAAACTGTTTTTT. Translating gives CASSLAGDRPAFEKLFF.

The chain is built from TRBV6-5 and TRBJ2-7; 7 bases fit TRBD1. The CDR3 extends over 15 amino acids. CDR1 is MNHEY, CDR2 SVGAGI, per germline. The junction had 14 bases not matched to a gene; V was cut back by 7 bases and J by 5 bases. CDR3 sequence: CASTWDSLKVDEQYF. For the CDR3, the DNA is TGTGCCAGCACCTGGGACAGTCTCAAGGTCGACGAGCAGTACTTC.

The rearrangement links TRBV5-8 to TRBJ1-5, with D uncertain. V shed 1 base and J shed 5 bases, with 10 bases lying between them. Looked up from germline, CDR1 is SGHTS and CDR2 is YDEGEE. The CDR3 totals 14 residues. In DNA form, the CDR3 reads TGTGCCAGCAGCTTGTCAGGAAGCCATCAGCCCCAGCATTTT. It is translated as CASSLSGSHQPQHF.

The V gene is TRBV5-4, the J gene TRBJ2-2; D remains unclear. With 4 bases removed from V and 5 bases from J, the gap between germline ends came to 15 bases. Germline assignment: CDR1 SGHNT and CDR2 YYREEE (reference sequence). This CDR3 region has 15 residues. The CDR3 reads CASSTEVASTGELFF. Here the CDR3 DNA reads TGTGCCAGCAGCACCGAGGTAGCTAGTACCGGGGAGCTGTTTTTT. Together with reference TRBV5-4 and TRBJ2-2, the CDR3 gives the full variable domain: ETGVTQSPTHLIKTRGQQVTLRCSSQSGHNTVSWYQQALGQGPQFIFQYYREEENGRGNFPPRFSGLQFPNYSSELNVNALELDDSALYLCASSTEVASTGELFFGEGSRLTVL.

The genes are TRBV2 and TRBJ1-1; the match to TRBD1 covers 8 bases. V gave up 10 bases and J gave up 7 bases; unmatched junction bases: 5. Germline V gives CDR1 SNHLY, CDR2 FYNNEI. The CDR3 is 11 amino acids. Here the CDR3 DNA reads TGTGCCATCCTCGGACAGGGTGAAGCTTTCTTT. Amino acids: CAILGQGEAFF.

The chain is built from TRBV6-5 and TRBJ1-1, with 7 bases lining up with TRBD1. This CDR3 is 14 amino acids long. CDR1 and CDR2 from the germline V gene are MNHEY and SVGAGI. V lost 6 bases and J lost 7; bases outside the gene matches: 11. CDR3 nucleotide sequence: TGTGCCAGCAGCTCAACAGGGGTCGCCCTTGAAGCTTTCTTT. Encoded protein: CASSSTGVALEAFF.

This chain connects TRBV6-5 to TRBJ2-1; weak D call: TRBD2 (6 bases). Germline V gives CDR1 MNHEY, CDR2 SVGAGI. V lost 6 bases, J lost 0 bases, and 12 bases lay in between. The CDR3 spans 15 residues. The CDR3 is CASSSGRLSYNEQFF. The CDR3 nucleotides read TGTGCCAGCAGCTCGGGGAGGCTCTCCTACAATGAGCAGTTCTTC.

The CDR3: CASSLEAGTLNEKLFF. CDR3 nucleotide sequence: TGTGCCAGCAGCTTAGAGGCCGGGACTCTTAATGAAAAACTGTTTTTT. The chain recombines TRBV7-9 with TRBJ1-4, with a tentative D call TRBD1 (5 bases). The V and J ends lost 1 base and 4 bases respectively, with 13 bases between them. The CDR3 totals 16 residues. Germline V gene lookup returns CDR1 SEHNR and CDR2 FQNEAQ (reference sequence).

The chain has TRBV5-1 and TRBJ1-3, with unresolved D. V lost 5 bases and J 8 bases, leaving 8 bases between the germline ends. This CDR3 is 11 amino acids long. CDR1 SGHRS and CDR2 YFSETQ come from the germline V gene. The CDR3 DNA follows: TGCGCCAGCAGTAATCGGGACACCATATATTTT. Protein: CASSNRDTIYF.

The chain has TRBV6-5 and TRBJ1-6; possibly TRBD1 for D (5 bases). V was pared by 0 bases and J by 8 bases, with 11 bases between. The CDR3 sequence is 15 residues long. From germline, CDR1 is MNHEY and CDR2 SVGAGI. The CDR3, as DNA: TGTGCCAGCAGTTACTCGGCAGGGAAGGATTCACCCCTCCACTTT. It is translated as CASSYSAGKDSPLHF.

The chain is built from TRBV5-1 and TRBJ2-7; D not certain. The CDR3 runs to 13 residues. The germline V and J ends were trimmed by 1 base and 1 base, with 6 bases remaining between them. CDR1 and CDR2 (germline): SGHRS, YFSETQ. This CDR3 is CASSLRTSYEQYF. The DNA for the CDR3 is TGCGCCAGCAGCTTGCGCACTTCCTACGAGCAGTACTTC.

The rearrangement links TRBV4-3 to TRBJ2-5; D may be TRBD2 (5 bases). The CDR3 runs 17 residues. CDR1 and CDR2 from the germline V gene are LGHNA and YSLEER. V lost 0 bases and J 0 bases, leaving 14 bases between the germline ends. This chain's CDR3 is CASSQERDGVYQETQYF. CDR3 nucleotides: TGCGCCAGCAGCCAAGAACGAGACGGGGTGTACCAAGAGACCCAGTACTTC.

As for this clone: At one end the junction does not follow the germline gene, possibly because of a read error. The J gene is TRBJ2-7, the V gene TRBV6-2 or TRBV6-3; D is ambiguous. Germline V CDR1 and CDR2: MNHEY, SVGEGT. The CDR3 covers 15 residues. This chain's CDR3 is CASSHSYRETYEQYF. Written as DNA, the CDR3 is TGTGCCAGCAGTCACTCCTACAGAGAAACCTACGAGCAGTACTTC.

This chain joins TRBV24-1 and TRBJ1-4; D unclear. Looked up from germline, CDR1 is KGHDR and CDR2 is SFDVKD. The CDR3 is made up of 17 amino acids. V lost 4 bases and J 5 bases, leaving 19 bases between the germline ends. The CDR3 reads CATSDTKDRSGNEKLFF. CDR3 nucleotide sequence: TGTGCCACCAGTGACACAAAGGACCGAAGCGGGAATGAAAAACTGTTTTTT.

The sample holds one count of this clone. CDR3 nucleotide sequence: TGTGCCAGCAAGGCTGCTAGCGGTTGGTACAATGAGCAGTTCTTC. This sequence encodes CASKAASGWYNEQFF. The genes are TRBV6-5 and TRBJ2-1, with 7 bases fitting TRBD2. This CDR3 region has 15 residues. V was clipped by 7 bases and J by 4 bases; unmatched bases: 10. The V gene's germline CDR1 is MNHEY and CDR2 SVGAGI.

This chain joins TRBV27 and TRBJ2-7; 9 nucleotides agree with TRBD1. The CDR3 has 14 residues. The germline CDR1 and CDR2 sequences are MNHEY and SMNVEV (reference sequence). V dropped 8 bases and J dropped 7; count of bases not matched to a gene: 12. CDR3 amino acids: CASGLGTGTFEQYF. CDR3 nucleotide sequence: TGTGCCAGCGGCCTCGGGACAGGGACTTTTGAGCAGTACTTC.

This chain joins TRBV7-2 and TRBJ2-2; D not certain. Trimming shortened V by 6 bases and J by 0 bases, and 11 bases separated the two germline ends. CDR1 is SGHTA, CDR2 FQGNSA, per germline. This CDR3 spans 15 amino acids. CDR3 sequence (DNA): TGTGCCAGCAGTTCAGACATCGCGAACACCGGGGAGCTGTTTTTT. This translates into CASSSDIANTGELFF.

This clone was found many times. CDR3: CASSQVGQIGEKLFF. CDR3 coding DNA: TGTGCCAGCAGCCAAGTAGGACAGATCGGCGAAAAACTGTTTTTT. This sequence joins TRBV14 and TRBJ1-4, with D tentatively TRBD1 (6 bases). The CDR3 contains 15 residues. Trimming stripped 1 base from V and 8 bases from J, with 14 bases between. Germline CDR1 and CDR2: SGHDN and FVKESK.

This chain connects TRBV21-1 to TRBJ2-2; the table's D gene call, TRBD1, was not cross checked with the DNA. TRBV21-1 is a pseudogene. This CDR3 contains 17 residues. CDR3 DNA: TGTGCCAGCAGCAAAGTTGTAGGAACAGCAAACACCGGGGAGCTGTTTTTT. It yields the protein CASSKVVGTANTGELFF.

This clone is a singleton in its sample. The V and J genes are TRBV27 and TRBJ2-7; D not certain. The V end lost 2 bases, the J end lost 3 bases, and 8 bases lay between the germline ends. From germline, CDR1 is MNHEY and CDR2 SMNVEV (reference sequence). The CDR3 runs to 13 residues. CDR3 in amino acids: CASSLRVNYEQYF. The CDR3 DNA reads TGTGCCAGCAGTTTACGGGTGAACTACGAGCAGTACTTC.